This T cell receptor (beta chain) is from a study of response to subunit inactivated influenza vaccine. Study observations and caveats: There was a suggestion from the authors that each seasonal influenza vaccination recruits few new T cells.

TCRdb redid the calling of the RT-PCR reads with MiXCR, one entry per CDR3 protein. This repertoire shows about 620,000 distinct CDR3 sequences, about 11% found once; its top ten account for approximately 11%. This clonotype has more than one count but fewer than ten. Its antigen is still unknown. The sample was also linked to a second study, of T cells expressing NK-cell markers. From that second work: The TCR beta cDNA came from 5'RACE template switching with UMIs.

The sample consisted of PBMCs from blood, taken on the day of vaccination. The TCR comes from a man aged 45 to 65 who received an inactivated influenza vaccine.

CDR3 sequence: CASSTGGINNEQFF. CDR3 bases: TGCGCCAGCAGCACAGGGGGCATAAACAATGAGCAGTTCTTC. The chain combines TRBV5-1 with TRBJ2-1; 9 nucleotides line up with TRBD1. The junction had 4 bases not matched to a gene; V was cut back by 4 bases and J by 5 bases. In germline, CDR1 is SGHRS, CDR2 YFSETQ. The CDR3 length is 14 residues.